This T cell receptor (beta chain) was found in a study of PD-L1 blockade in urothelial cancer. Study in general: Patients' prior chemotherapy regimens numbered 0 to 3. A median blood sample held about 140,000 T cells and under 85,000 unique TCRs.

Time point specified: pretreatment peripheral blood. Germline CDR1 and CDR2: WNHNN and SYGVQD (reference sequence). There are 14 residues in the CDR3. J lost 5 bases, V lost 7 bases, and 4 bases had no gene match. Study-level findings and limits: A below-median TCR clonality in blood before treatment predicted better survival.

Concerning this clone itself: Its antigen is still unknown.

Some clones are missing from TCRdb's copy, which holds only in-frame ones; the method was immunoSEQ multiplex PCR. The data contain 35,000 or so clones, approximately 80% of them singletons. This sample comprised PBMCs, obtained around atezolizumab (anti-PD-L1) treatment. This TCR derives from a man in his sixties with urothelial cancer. The J gene is TRBJ2-1, the V gene TRBV10-1, with 11 bases identical to TRBD2. CDR3: CASTPGLADNEQFF. CDR3 nucleotides: TGCGCCAGCACCCCGGGACTAGCGGACAATGAGCAGTTCTTC.